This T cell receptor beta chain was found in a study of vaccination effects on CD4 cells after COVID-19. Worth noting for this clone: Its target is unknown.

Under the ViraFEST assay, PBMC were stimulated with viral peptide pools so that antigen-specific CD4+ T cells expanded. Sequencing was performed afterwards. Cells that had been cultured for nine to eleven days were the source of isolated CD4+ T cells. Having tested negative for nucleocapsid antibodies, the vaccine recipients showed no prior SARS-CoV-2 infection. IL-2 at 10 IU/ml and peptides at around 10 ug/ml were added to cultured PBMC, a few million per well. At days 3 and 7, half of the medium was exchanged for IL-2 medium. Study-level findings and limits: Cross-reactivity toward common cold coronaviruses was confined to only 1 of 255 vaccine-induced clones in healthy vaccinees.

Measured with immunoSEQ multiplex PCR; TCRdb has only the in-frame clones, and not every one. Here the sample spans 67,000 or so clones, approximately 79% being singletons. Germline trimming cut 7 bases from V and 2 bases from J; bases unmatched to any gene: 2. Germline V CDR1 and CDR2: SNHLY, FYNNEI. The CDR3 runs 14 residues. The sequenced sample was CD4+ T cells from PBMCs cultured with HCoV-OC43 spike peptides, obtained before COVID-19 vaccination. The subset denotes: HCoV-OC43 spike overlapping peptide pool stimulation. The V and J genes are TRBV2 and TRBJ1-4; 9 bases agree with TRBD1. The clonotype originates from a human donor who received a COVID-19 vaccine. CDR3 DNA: TGTGCCAGCACCGACAGGGGGACTAATGAAAAACTGTTTTTT. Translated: CASTDRGTNEKLFF.